This TCR beta chain was recovered during a study of cytomegalovirus exposure and HLA in healthy donors. Points from the study as a whole: Diagnosis of cytomegalovirus status made by the classifier reportedly showed high specificity and sensitivity. After further analysis at a later stage, 15,000 to 20,000 TCR beta sequences were associated with HLA alleles at 0.05 false discovery rate. The sole available immune exposure information was CMV serostatus. In vitro assays verified that a few CMV-associated chains recognized CMV antigens specifically.

This clone was seen only once. What it recognizes is unknown. There are 13 residues in the CDR3. CDR1 MNHNY and CDR2 SVGAGI come from the germline V gene (reference sequence). V gave up 6 bases and J gave up 5 bases, with 13 bases separating them. The primer mix had 60 Vbeta and 13 Jbeta primers. The data were produced by immunoSEQ multiplex PCR, yet TCRdb's version contains in-frame clones alone and is incomplete. The table includes more than 90,000 clones, under 80% detected once. The receptor comes from a man aged 40-49 years in good health and CMV-seronegative. V usage is TRBV6-6 and J usage is TRBJ2-5, with D tentatively TRBD1 (6 bases). Sequenced: PBMCs. The CDR3 DNA is TGTGCCAGCAGGCAACAGGGCAGTGAGACCCAGTACTTC. Translation gives CASRQQGSETQYF.